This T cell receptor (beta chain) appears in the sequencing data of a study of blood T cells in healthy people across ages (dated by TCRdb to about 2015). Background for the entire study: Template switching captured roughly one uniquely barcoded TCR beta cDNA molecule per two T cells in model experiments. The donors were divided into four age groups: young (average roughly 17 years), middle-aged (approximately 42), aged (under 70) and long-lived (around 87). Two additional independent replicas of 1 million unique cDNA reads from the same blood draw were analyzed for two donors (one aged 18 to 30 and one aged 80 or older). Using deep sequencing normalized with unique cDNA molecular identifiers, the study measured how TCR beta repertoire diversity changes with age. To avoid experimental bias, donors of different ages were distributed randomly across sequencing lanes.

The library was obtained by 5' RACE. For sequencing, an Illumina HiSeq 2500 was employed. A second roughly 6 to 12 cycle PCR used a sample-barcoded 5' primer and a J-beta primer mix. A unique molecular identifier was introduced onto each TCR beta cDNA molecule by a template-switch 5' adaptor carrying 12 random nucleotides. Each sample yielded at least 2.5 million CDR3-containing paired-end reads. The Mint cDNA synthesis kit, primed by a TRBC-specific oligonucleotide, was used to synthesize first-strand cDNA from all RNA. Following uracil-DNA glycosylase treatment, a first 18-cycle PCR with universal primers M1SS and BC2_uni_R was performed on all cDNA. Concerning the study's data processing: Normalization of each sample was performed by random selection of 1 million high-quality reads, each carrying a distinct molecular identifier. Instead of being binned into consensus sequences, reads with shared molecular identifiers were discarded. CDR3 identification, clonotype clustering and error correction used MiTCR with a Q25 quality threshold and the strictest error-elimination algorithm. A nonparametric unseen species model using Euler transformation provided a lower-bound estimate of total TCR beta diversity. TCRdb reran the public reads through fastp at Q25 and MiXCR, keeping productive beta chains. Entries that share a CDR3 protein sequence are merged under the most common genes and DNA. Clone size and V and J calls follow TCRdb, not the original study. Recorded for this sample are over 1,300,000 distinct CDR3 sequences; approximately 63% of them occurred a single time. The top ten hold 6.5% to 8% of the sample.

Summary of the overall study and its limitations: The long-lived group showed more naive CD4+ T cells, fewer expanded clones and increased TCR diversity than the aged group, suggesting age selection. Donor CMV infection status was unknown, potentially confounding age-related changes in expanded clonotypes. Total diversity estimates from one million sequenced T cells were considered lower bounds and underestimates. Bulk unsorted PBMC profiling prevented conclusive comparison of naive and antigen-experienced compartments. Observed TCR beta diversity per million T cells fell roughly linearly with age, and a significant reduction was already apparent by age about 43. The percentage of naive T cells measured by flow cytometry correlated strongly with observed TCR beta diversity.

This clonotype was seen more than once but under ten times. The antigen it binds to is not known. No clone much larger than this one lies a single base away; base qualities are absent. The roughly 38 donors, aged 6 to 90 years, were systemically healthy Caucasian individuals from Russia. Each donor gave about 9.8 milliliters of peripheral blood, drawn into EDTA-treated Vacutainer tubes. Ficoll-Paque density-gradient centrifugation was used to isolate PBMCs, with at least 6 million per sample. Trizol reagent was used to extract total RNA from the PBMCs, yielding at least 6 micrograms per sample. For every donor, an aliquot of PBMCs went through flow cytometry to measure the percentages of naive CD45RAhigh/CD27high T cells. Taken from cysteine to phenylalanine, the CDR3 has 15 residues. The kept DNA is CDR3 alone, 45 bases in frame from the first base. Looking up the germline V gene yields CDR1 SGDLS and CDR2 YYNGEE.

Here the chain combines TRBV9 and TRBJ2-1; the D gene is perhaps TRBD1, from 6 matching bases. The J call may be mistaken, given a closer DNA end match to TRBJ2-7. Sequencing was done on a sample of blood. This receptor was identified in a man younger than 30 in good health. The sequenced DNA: TGTGCCAGCAGCGTAGGGGACAACCTCTACAATGAGCAGTACTTC. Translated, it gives CASSVGDNLYNEQYF.